This section outlines one T cell receptor (beta chain) sequence together with its context. The record originates from a study of blood T cell repertoires in COVID-19. Overall study: The United States, Italy and Spain provided the acute and convalescent COVID-19 samples. PBMCs, B-cell-depleted T cells, or T cells were the source of the cDNA or gDNA that made up the material.

CDR3 length equals 13 residues. CDR1 SGHRS and CDR2 YFSETQ come from the germline V gene. The V end was cut by 3 bases, the J end by 4 bases, with 5 bases between. This study enrolled people aged about 18 to 100 from approximately 25 US geographic areas. TCRdb's copy holds only in-frame clones and misses some; the assay was immunoSEQ multiplex PCR. This table has about 200,000 clones, 80% to 90% appearing once. The receptor was derived from a woman aged 45-65 years who had been exposed to COVID-19. This chain connects TRBV5-1 to TRBJ2-6; no clear D gene. The sample was PBMCs or T cells enriched from blood (not recorded which). In DNA form, the CDR3 reads TGCGCCAGCAGCTCCGAGGGGGCCAACGTCCTGACTTTC. Amino acids: CASSSEGANVLTF.